This T cell receptor beta chain originates from a study of cytomegalovirus exposure and HLA in healthy donors. Study-wide results and caveats: The authors assumed roughly uniform sequencing depth across donors for presence/absence analyses.

Vbeta (60) and Jbeta (13) primers were used in the PCR. Data came from immunoSEQ multiplex PCR; TCRdb stores just in-frame clones and leaves some out. Of 240,000 or so clones in the sample, about 80% were seen once. Worth noting for this clone: What it recognizes is unknown.

Looked up from germline, CDR1 is MNHNS and CDR2 is SASEGT. V was cut by 7 bases and J by 4 bases, with 13 bases left in between. The CDR3 has 14 amino acids. The receptor's source is a woman aged 55-70 years in good health and CMV-seropositive. The sequencing sample was made of PBMCs. The rearrangement uses TRBV6-1 and TRBJ2-2; D unresolved. The CDR3 reads CASNRRTSTGELFF. The CDR3 coding sequence is TGTGCCAGCAATCGGAGAACGAGCACCGGGGAGCTGTTTTTT.